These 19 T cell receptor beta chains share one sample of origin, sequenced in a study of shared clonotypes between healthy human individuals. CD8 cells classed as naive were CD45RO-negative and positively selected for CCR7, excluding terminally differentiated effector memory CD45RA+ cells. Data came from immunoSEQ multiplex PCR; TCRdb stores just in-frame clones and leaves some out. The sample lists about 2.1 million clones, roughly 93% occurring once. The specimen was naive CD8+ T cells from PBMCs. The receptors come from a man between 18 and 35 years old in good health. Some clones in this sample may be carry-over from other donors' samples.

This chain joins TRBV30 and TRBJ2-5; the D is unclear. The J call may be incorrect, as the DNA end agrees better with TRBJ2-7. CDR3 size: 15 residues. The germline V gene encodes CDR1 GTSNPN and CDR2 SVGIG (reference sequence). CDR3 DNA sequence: TGTGCCTGGAGTGGGGAAGTTCCCCCACCCTACGAGCAGTACTTC. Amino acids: CAWSGEVPPPYEQYF.

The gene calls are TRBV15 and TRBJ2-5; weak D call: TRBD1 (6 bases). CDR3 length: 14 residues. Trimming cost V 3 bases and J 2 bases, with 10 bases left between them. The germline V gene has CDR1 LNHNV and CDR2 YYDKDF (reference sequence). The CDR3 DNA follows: TGTGCCACCAGCAGGGCCGGGACACAAGAGACCCAGTACTTC. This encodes CATSRAGTQETQYF.

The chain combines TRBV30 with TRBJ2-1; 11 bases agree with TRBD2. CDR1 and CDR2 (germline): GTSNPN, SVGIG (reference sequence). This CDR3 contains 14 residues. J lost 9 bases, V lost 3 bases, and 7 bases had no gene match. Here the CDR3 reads CAWRGGTSGSEQFF. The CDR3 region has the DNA TGTGCCTGGAGGGGAGGGACTAGCGGCTCTGAGCAGTTCTTC.

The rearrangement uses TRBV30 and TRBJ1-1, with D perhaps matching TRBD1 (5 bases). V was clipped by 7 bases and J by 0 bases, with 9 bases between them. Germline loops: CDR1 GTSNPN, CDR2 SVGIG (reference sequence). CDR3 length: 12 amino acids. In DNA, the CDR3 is TGTGCCTACCGACAGATGAACACTGAAGCTTTCTTT. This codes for CAYRQMNTEAFF. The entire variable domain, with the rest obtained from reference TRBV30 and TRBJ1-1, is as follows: SQTIHQWPATLVQPVGSPLSLECTVEGTSNPNLYWYRQAAGRGLQLLFYSVGIGQISSEVPQNLSASRPQDRQFILSSKKLLLSDSGFYLCAYRQMNTEAFFGQGTRLTVV.

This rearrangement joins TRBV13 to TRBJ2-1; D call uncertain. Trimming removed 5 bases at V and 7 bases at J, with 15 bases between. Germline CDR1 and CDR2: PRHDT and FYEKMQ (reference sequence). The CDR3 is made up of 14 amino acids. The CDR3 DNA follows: TGTGCCAGCAGCCCACCCGAGCACCAAAATGAGCAGTTCTTC. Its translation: CASSPPEHQNEQFF.

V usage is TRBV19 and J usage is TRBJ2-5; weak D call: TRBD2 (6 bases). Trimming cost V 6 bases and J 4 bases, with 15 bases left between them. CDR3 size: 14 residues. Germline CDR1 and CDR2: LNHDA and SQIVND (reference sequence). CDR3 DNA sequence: TGTGCCAGTAGGCCACGCGGGATTGGAGAGACCCAGTACTTC. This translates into CASRPRGIGETQYF. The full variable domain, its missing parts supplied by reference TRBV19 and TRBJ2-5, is DGGITQSPKYLFRKEGQNVTLSCEQNLNHDAMYWYRQDPGQGLRLIYYSQIVNDFQKGDIAEGYSVSREKKESFPLTVTSAQKNPTAFYLCASRPRGIGETQYFGPGTRLLVL.

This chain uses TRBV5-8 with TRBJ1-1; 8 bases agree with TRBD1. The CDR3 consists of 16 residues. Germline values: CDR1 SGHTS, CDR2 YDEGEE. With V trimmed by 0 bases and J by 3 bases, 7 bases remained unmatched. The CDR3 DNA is TGTGCCAGCAGCTTGGGCAGGGGGCTTACTGACACTGAAGCTTTCTTT. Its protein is CASSLGRGLTDTEAFF.

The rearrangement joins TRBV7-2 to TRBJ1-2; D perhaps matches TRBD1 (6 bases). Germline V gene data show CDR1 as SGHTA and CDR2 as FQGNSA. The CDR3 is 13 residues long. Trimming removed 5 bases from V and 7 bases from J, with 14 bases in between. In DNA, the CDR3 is TGTGCCAGCAGCCGAGGGGGAGCAGGTGGCTACACCTTC. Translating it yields CASSRGGAGGYTF.

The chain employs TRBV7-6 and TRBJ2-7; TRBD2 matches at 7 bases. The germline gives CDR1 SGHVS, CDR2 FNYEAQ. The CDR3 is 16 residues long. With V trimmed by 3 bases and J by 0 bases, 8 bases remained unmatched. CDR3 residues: CASSLGLPEYSYEQYF. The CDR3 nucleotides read TGTGCCAGCAGCTTGGGACTACCGGAATACTCCTACGAGCAGTACTTC.

The CDR3 reads CASSLLGQGRANYGYTF. In nucleotides, the CDR3 is TGTGCCAGCAGTTTGCTGGGACAGGGGCGGGCTAACTATGGCTACACCTTC. The chain joins TRBV27 to TRBJ1-2; 10 nucleotides line up with TRBD1. CDR3 length: 17 residues. The V and J ends lost 3 bases and 0 bases, in that order; junction bases with no gene match: 7. CDR1 MNHEY and CDR2 SMNVEV come from the germline V gene (reference sequence).

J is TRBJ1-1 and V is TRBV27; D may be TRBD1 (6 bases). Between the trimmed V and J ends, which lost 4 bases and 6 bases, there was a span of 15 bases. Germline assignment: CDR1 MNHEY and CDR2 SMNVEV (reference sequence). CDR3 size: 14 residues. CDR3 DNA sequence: TGTGCCAGCAGTTATCGGGGGCAGGTTGCTGAAGCTTTCTTT. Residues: CASSYRGQVAEAFF.

In DNA form, the CDR3 reads TGTGCCAGCAGCGAGATAGGGTTTCACCGGATAGGCACACACAATGAGCAGTTCTTC. Translated: CASSEIGFHRIGTHNEQFF. The V gene is TRBV5-5, the J gene TRBJ2-1; D call uncertain. This CDR3 region has 19 residues. Germline values: CDR1 SGHKS, CDR2 YYEKEE (reference sequence). Trimming stripped 4 bases from V and 5 bases from J, with 28 bases between.

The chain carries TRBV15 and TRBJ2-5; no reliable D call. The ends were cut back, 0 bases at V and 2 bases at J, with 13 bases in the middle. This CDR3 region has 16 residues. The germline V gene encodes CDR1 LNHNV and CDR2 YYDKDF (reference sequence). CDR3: CATSRDAPDLQETQYF. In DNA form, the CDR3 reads TGTGCCACCAGCAGAGATGCTCCAGATCTACAAGAGACCCAGTACTTC.

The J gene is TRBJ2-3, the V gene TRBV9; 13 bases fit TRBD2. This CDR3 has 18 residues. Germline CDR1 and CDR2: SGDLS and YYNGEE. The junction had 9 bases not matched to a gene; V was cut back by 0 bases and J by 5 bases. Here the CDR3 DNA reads TGTGCCAGCAGCGTAGTGGCACTAGCGGGAGGGCCAGGAGATACGCAGTATTTT. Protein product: CASSVVALAGGPGDTQYF.

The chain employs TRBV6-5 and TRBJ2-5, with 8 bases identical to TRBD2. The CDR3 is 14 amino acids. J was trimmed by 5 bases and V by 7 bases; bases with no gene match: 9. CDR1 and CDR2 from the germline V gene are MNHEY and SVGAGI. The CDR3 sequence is CASNPAGEEETQYF. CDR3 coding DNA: TGTGCCAGCAACCCAGCGGGAGAAGAGGAGACCCAGTACTTC.

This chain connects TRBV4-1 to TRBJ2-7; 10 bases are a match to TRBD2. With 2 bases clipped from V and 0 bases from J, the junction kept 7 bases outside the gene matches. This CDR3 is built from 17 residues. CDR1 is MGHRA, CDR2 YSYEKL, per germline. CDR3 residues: CASSQQASGGISYEQYF. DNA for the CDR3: TGCGCCAGCAGCCAACAGGCTAGCGGGGGAATCTCCTACGAGCAGTACTTC.

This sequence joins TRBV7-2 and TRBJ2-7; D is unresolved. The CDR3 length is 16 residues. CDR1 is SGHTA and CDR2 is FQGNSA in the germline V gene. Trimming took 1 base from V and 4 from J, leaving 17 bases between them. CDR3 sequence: CASSLVFGLGGYEQYF. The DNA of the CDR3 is TGTGCCAGCAGCTTAGTTTTCGGCCTGGGTGGGTACGAGCAGTACTTC.

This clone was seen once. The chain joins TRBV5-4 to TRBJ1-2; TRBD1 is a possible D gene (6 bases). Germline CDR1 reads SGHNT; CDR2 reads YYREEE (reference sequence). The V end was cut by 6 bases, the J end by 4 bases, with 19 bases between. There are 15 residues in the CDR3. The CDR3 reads CASIAAGASSYGYTF. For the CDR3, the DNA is TGTGCCAGCATCGCGGCGGGGGCGAGCTCCTATGGCTACACCTTC.

CDR3 coding DNA: TGCGCCAGCACCCAGGGCGTAGATAGCAATCAGCCCCAGCATTTT. It yields the protein CASTQGVDSNQPQHF. The V gene is TRBV4-3, the J gene TRBJ1-5, with D possibly TRBD1 on 5 matching bases. Germline V gene sequence: CDR1 LGHNA, CDR2 YSLEER. The CDR3 is made up of 15 amino acids. Trimming pared 7 bases from V and 0 bases from J, leaving 13 bases between.